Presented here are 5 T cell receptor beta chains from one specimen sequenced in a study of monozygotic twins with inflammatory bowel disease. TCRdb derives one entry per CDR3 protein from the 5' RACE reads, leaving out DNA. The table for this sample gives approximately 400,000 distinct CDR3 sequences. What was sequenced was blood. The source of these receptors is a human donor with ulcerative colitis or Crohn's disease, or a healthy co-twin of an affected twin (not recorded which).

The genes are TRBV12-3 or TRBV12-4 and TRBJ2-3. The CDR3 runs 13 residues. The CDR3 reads CASSLLRTDTRYF.

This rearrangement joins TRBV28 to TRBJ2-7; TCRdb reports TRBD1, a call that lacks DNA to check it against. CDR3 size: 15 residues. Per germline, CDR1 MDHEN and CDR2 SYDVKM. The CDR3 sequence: CASSSHGAGYYEQYF.

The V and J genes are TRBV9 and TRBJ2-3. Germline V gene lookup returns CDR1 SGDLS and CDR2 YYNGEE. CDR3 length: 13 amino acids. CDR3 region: CASSVVGSDTQYF.

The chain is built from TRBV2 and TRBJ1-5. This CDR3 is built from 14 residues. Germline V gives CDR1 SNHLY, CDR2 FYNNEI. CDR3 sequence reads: CASSVRGSNQPQHF.

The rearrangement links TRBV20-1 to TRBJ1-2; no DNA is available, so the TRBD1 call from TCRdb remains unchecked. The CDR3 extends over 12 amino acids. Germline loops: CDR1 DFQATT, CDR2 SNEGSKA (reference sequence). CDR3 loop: CIGRGSNYGYTF.